These T cell receptor beta chains were read from a single sample in a study of CD8+ T cells in alopecia areata. Method: immunoSEQ multiplex PCR; TCRdb's copy keeps in-frame clones and lacks some. The table has approximately 280,000 clones, 55% to 75% seen once; the top ten hold over 1.5%. The sequencing here drew on CD4+ T cells sorted from blood, taken at week 24, from a patient treated with tofacitinib. These receptors all stem from a human donor with alopecia areata. CDR3s include the opening cysteine and the closing phenylalanine or tryptophan. Fields, in order: CDR3 DNA, CDR3 protein, clone size, J gene, V gene, D gene. D genes are given only for firm matches. Clone size is given for some rows only: seen once, a few or many times, or a class if the clone is expanded.

TGTGCCAGCACCAACTCCGTCGGGACTTTCACTGAAGCTTTCTTT | CASTNSVGTFTEAFF | few | TRBJ1-1 | TRBV28 | -
TGCAGCGTTGTTGGTAAGGGGGGCTCCTACGAGCAGTACTTC | CSVVGKGGSYEQYF | - | TRBJ2-7 | TRBV29-1 | -
TGCAGCGTTGTGTCAGGGTGGGACGAGCAGTACTTC | CSVVSGWDEQYF | few | TRBJ2-7 | TRBV29-1 | -
TGTGCCAGCAGCTTACTATCGGGGACGAGTTCACCCCTCCACTTT | CASSLLSGTSSPLHF | - | TRBJ1-6 | TRBV7-9 | -
TGTGCCAGCAGTCGCCGGGTTGAGGTCTACGAGCAGTACTTC | CASSRRVEVYEQYF | - | TRBJ2-7 | TRBV28 | -
TGTGCCAGCAGAGACGAAGACAGGGTCTACGAGCAGTACTTC | CASRDEDRVYEQYF | - | TRBJ2-7 | TRBV28 | TRBD1
TGTGCCTGGAGTGTCTTTTATCCGGATAACTATGGCTACACCTTC | CAWSVFYPDNYGYTF | - | TRBJ1-2 | TRBV30 | -
TGTGCCAGCAGTTTCCCGCAAGGGGGCCTGACAGATACGCAGTATTTT | CASSFPQGGLTDTQYF | once | TRBJ2-3 | TRBV28 | TRBD1
TGCGCCAGCCAGAGGACGGGACAGAGTTATGGCTACACCTTC | CASQRTGQSYGYTF | few | TRBJ1-2 | TRBV5-1 | TRBD1
TGTGCCAGCAGCCCAGGGACTAGCGCTACTCTAGGGTACTTC | CASSPGTSATLGYF | - | TRBJ2-7 | TRBV7-2 | TRBD2
TGTGCTAGCAGCCCGACTAGTTACAATGAGCAGTTCTTC | CASSPTSYNEQFF | - | TRBJ2-1 | TRBV7-7 | -
TGTGCCATCAGTCCAGGGAGGTACGAGCAGTACTTC | CAISPGRYEQYF | few | TRBJ2-7 | TRBV10-3 | -
TGCAGCGTTGGCCTGGACAGGGGTTATGGCTACACCTTC | CSVGLDRGYGYTF | - | TRBJ1-2 | TRBV29-1 | TRBD1
TGTGCCAGCAGCCAGGAAGACAGGAGAGGCACTGAAGCTTTCTTT | CASSQEDRRGTEAFF | - | TRBJ1-1 | TRBV4-2 | -
TGTGCCAGCAGCCGACAGGGTTGGTACAATGAGCAGTTCTTC | CASSRQGWYNEQFF | few | TRBJ2-1 | TRBV7-2 | TRBD1
TGCAGCGTTGACAGCGGGAGTGAAAAACTGTTTTTT | CSVDSGSEKLFF | - | TRBJ1-4 | TRBV29-1 | -
TGCAGCGTTGAGTTATCCTACAATGAGCAGTTCTTC | CSVELSYNEQFF | - | TRBJ2-1 | TRBV29-1 | -
TGTGCCAGTAGTAGGAGCTCGGGACAGCTGAACGAGCAGTACTTC | CASSRSSGQLNEQYF | - | TRBJ2-7 | TRBV19 | TRBD1
TGTGCCTGGACTAAGAGGGTGGCCGGAGGGGCCAAAAACATTCAGTACTTC | CAWTKRVAGGAKNIQYF | - | TRBJ2-4 | TRBV30 | -
TGTGCCTGGCTGGGACGGCTGAACACCGGGGAGCTGTTTTTT | CAWLGRLNTGELFF | - | TRBJ2-2 | TRBV30 | -
TGTGCCAGCAGCTCGGGTCTGGTGAACACTGAAGCTTTCTTT | CASSSGLVNTEAFF | few | TRBJ1-1 | TRBV7-2 | -
TGTGCCAGCAGTGATCCCGGGACCGCAATTAATGAGCAGTTCTTC | CASSDPGTAINEQFF | - | TRBJ2-1 | TRBV25-1 | -
TGTGCCAGCAGCATCCGAGGGGGACGGGGGGAGACCCAGTACTTC | CASSIRGGRGETQYF | - | TRBJ2-5 | TRBV7-2 | -
TGTGCCTGGAGTAGTTTTCGAGTAGCCGCAGCTAACTATGGCTACACCTTC | CAWSSFRVAAANYGYTF | - | TRBJ1-2 | TRBV30 | -
TGTGCCAGCAGCTTAGTAGACGAGCAGTACTTC | CASSLVDEQYF | many | TRBJ2-7 | TRBV7-8 | -
TGTGCCATCACACAGTTGCAGGGCGGCGAGCAGTACTTC | CAITQLQGGEQYF | medium-sized | TRBJ2-7 | TRBV10-3 | -
TGTGCCAGCAGGAGAATGGCCAAAAACATTCAGTACTTC | CASRRMAKNIQYF | - | TRBJ2-4 | TRBV28 | -
TGTGCCAGCAGTACAGCTAATTCACCCCTCCACTTT | CASSTANSPLHF | - | TRBJ1-6 | TRBV2 | -
TGTGCCAGCAGTTACGCCGGGACATCTTCACCTGGCTACACCTTC | CASSYAGTSSPGYTF | - | TRBJ1-2 | TRBV6-5 | -
TGCAGTGCTAGGTTAGAAGAGACCCAGTACTTC | CSARLEETQYF | - | TRBJ2-5 | TRBV20-1 | -
TGCAGCCCAAAACCAGGACAGGGCCCCTGGAAGACCCAGTACTTC | CSPKPGQGPWKTQYF | few | TRBJ2-5 | TRBV29-1 | TRBD1
TGTGCCAGCAGTTTGATGGTCTCCTACGAGCAGTACTTC | CASSLMVSYEQYF | - | TRBJ2-7 | TRBV28 | -
TGTGCCAGCAGCCCAGGGGGCGCGATGGATACGCAGTATTTT | CASSPGGAMDTQYF | - | TRBJ2-3 | TRBV2 | TRBD1
TGTGCCAGCAGTTTCGGCGGGGGACTCCAAGAGACCCAGTACTTC | CASSFGGGLQETQYF | - | TRBJ2-5 | TRBV28 | TRBD2
TGTGCCAGCAGCGAACAGGGGTCTAGCACAGATACGCAGTATTTT | CASSEQGSSTDTQYF | - | TRBJ2-3 | TRBV2 | TRBD1
TGCGCCAGCAGCCAAGATTTGCGCCGTGGACCCCTCCACTTT | CASSQDLRRGPLHF | - | TRBJ1-6 | TRBV4-1 | -
TGTGCCAGCATCTATCGACAGGGGGGCTACGAGCAGTACTTC | CASIYRQGGYEQYF | once | TRBJ2-7 | TRBV7-2 | TRBD1
TGTGCCTGGAGTACGGGGTATGAGCAGTTCTTC | CAWSTGYEQFF | - | TRBJ2-1 | TRBV30 | -
TGTGCCTGGACGACAGGCTATAATTCACCCCTCCACTTT | CAWTTGYNSPLHF | - | TRBJ1-6 | TRBV30 | -
TGTGCCAGCAGTTACAGGGGGCCGGAGACCCAGTACTTC | CASSYRGPETQYF | few | TRBJ2-5 | TRBV7-3 | TRBD1
TGCGCCAGCAGCCTTGTCGGAGGGCAAGAGACCCAGTACTTC | CASSLVGGQETQYF | - | TRBJ2-5 | TRBV5-1 | -
TGCAGCGTCGATCCGGGACAATACAATGAGCAGTTCTTC | CSVDPGQYNEQFF | - | TRBJ2-1 | TRBV29-1 | -
TGCGCCAGCAGCCACGGTTTAGTAGCTAACTATGGCTACACCTTC | CASSHGLVANYGYTF | - | TRBJ1-2 | TRBV4-1 | -
TGTGCCAGCAGACAGGGGATTCAGCCCCAGCATTTT | CASRQGIQPQHF | - | TRBJ1-5 | TRBV2 | TRBD1
TGTGCCAGCAGCTTTAGTCTAGCGGTGAACACTGAAGCTTTCTTT | CASSFSLAVNTEAFF | few | TRBJ1-1 | TRBV7-6 | -
TGCGCCAGCAGCCAAGATCGTGGAGGGAGAGGGACTGAAGCTTTCTTT | CASSQDRGGRGTEAFF | - | TRBJ1-1 | TRBV4-3 | -
TGTGCCAGCAGTGACCCAGGGGGCACCGGGGAGCTGTTTTTT | CASSDPGGTGELFF | few | TRBJ2-2 | TRBV2 | TRBD1